This T cell receptor beta chain came from a study of beta chain features in type 1 diabetes. The overall study: Researchers looked at approximately 110,000,000 sorted cells across all samples. The study's findings and limits: People with Type 1 diabetes carried modestly yet significantly shorter TCRB CDR3s in all four CD4+ subsets. Over-representation of high TCR-expressing cells was a possible consequence of cDNA sequencing.

As for this clone: The antigen remains unidentified.

One heparinised draw of blood, averaging about 110 mL, came from each donor. Every bit of the isolated RNA underwent reverse transcription, so sequencing read expressed TCRB transcripts. Some clones are missing from TCRdb's copy, which holds only in-frame ones; the method was immunoSEQ multiplex PCR. The top ten clones hold roughly 0.025% of a sample with fewer than 900,000 clones, about 17% of them seen once. The specimen was naive CD4+ T cells from blood. This receptor was obtained from a woman between 18 and 29 years old in good health.

The CDR3, as DNA: TGTGCCAGCAGCTTAGCGCTCTCGGCGACATACGGCCAAGAGACCCAGTACTTC. Its protein product is CASSLALSATYGQETQYF. This rearrangement joins TRBV7-6 to TRBJ2-5, with D hard to call. This CDR3 has 18 residues. Looked up from germline, CDR1 is SGHVS and CDR2 is FNYEAQ. Trimming left V 0 bases short and J 1 base short, with 18 bases between.